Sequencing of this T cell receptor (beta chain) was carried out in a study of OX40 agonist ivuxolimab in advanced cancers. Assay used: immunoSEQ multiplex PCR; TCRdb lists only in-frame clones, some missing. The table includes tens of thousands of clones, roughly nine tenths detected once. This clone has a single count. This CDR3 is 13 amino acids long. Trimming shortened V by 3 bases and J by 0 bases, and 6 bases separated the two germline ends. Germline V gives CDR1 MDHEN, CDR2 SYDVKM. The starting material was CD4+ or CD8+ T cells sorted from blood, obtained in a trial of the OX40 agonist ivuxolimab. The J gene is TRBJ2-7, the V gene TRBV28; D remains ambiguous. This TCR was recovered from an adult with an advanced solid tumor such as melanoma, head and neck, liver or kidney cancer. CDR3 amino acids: CASSFASSYEQYF. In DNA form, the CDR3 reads TGTGCCAGCAGTTTCGCGAGCTCCTACGAGCAGTACTTC.